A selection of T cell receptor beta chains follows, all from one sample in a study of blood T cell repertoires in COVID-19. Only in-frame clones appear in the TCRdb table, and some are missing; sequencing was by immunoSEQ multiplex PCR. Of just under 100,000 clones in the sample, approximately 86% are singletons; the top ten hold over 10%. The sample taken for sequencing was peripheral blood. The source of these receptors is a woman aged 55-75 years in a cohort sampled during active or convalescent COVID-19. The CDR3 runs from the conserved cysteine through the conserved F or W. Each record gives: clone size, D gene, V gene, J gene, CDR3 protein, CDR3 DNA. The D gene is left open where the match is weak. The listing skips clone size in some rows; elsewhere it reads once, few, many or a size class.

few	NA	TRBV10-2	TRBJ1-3	CASSPRASGNTIYF	TGCGCCAGCAGTCCCAGGGCTTCTGGAAACACCATATATTTT
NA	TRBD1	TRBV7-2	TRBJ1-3	CASSQRQGTGNTIYF	TGTGCCAGCAGCCAACGACAGGGTACGGGAAACACCATATATTTT
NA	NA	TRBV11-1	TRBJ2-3	CASSSEGVTDTQYF	TGTGCCAGCAGCTCCGAGGGGGTCACAGATACGCAGTATTTT
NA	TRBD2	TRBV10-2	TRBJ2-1	CARVVRGRDEQFF	TGCGCCAGAGTAGTTCGCGGGAGGGATGAGCAGTTCTTC
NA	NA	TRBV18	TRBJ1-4	CASSPPDSNEKLFF	TGTGCCAGCTCACCGCCTGACAGTAATGAAAAACTGTTTTTT
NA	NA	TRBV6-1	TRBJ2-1	CASSEVGEQFF	TGTGCCAGCAGTGAAGTCGGTGAGCAGTTCTTC
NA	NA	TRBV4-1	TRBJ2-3	CASSQIQSLTDTQYF	TGCGCCAGCAGCCAAATACAGAGCCTCACAGATACGCAGTATTTT
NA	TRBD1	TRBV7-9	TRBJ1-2	CASSTGERYYGYTF	TGTGCCAGCAGTACAGGGGAGAGGTACTATGGCTACACCTTC
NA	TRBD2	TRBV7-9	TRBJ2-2	CASSETSGGVAGELFF	TGTGCCAGCAGCGAGACTAGCGGGGGAGTAGCCGGGGAGCTGTTTTTT
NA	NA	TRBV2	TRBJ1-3	CASSPYHTGDSSGNTIYF	TGTGCCAGCAGTCCTTATCACACTGGCGACAGCTCTGGAAACACCATATATTTT
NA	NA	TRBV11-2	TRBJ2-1	CASSLLRGRTNNEQFF	TGTGCCAGCAGCTTACTCAGGGGCCGGACCAACAATGAGCAGTTCTTC
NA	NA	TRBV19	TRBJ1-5	CASSTDRNQPQHF	TGTGCCAGTAGTACGGACAGAAATCAGCCCCAGCATTTT
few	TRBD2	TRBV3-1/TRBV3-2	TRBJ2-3	CASSQDPRLAGTDTQYF	TGTGCCAGCAGCCAAGATCCAAGACTAGCGGGCACAGATACGCAGTATTTT
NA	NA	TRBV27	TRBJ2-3	CASSYLAGTDTQYF	TGTGCCAGCAGTTATCTAGCCGGCACAGATACGCAGTATTTT
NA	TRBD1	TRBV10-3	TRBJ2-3	CAIRGTGGRTDTQYF	TGTGCCATCAGGGGGACAGGGGGGCGCACAGATACGCAGTATTTT
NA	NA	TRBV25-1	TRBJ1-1	CASSGDFYTEAFF	TGTGCCAGCAGTGGGGACTTCTACACTGAAGCTTTCTTT
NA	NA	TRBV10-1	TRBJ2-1	CASSESAANSYNEQFF	TGCGCCAGCAGTGAGTCCGCGGCCAACTCCTACAATGAGCAGTTCTTC
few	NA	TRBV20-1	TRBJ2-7	CSADHYYEQYF	TGCAGTGCCGATCACTATTACGAGCAGTACTTC
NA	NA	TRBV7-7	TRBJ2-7	CASSLEAGEGYEQYF	TGTGCTAGCAGCTTAGAGGCAGGGGAGGGGTACGAGCAGTACTTC
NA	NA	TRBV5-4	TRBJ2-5	CASSEIIFGSQETQYF	TGTGCCAGCAGCGAGATCATTTTTGGGAGCCAAGAGACCCAGTACTTC
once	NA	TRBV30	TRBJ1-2	CASSQGDYGYTF	TGTGCCTCCTCCCAGGGTGACTATGGCTACACCTTC
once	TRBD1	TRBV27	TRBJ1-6	CASSVETGGGSPLHF	TGTGCCAGCAGTGTAGAGACAGGGGGCGGTTCACCCCTCCACTTT
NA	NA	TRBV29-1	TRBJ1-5	CSVAAAGGNQPQHF	TGCAGCGTCGCCGCGGCAGGGGGCAATCAGCCCCAGCATTTT
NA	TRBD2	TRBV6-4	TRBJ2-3	CASRGAGGPTDTQYF	TGTGCCAGCAGGGGAGCGGGAGGACCCACAGATACGCAGTATTTT
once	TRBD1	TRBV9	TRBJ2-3	CASSLTPGTGYSTDTQYF	TGTGCCAGCAGCTTGACCCCCGGGACAGGATATAGCACAGATACGCAGTATTTT
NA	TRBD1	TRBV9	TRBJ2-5	CASSFTGGRYQETQYF	TGTGCCAGCAGCTTTACAGGGGGCCGGTACCAAGAGACCCAGTACTTC
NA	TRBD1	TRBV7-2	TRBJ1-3	CASSSPWDREGNTIYF	TGTGCCAGCAGCTCTCCTTGGGACAGGGAGGGAAACACCATATATTTT
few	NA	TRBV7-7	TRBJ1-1	CASSLRENTEAFF	TGTGCTAGCAGCCTCAGGGAGAACACTGAAGCTTTCTTT
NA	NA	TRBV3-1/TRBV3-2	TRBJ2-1	CASSQYQGNEQFF	TGTGCCAGCAGCCAGTACCAGGGGAATGAGCAGTTCTTC
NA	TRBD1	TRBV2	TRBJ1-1	CASRGTGGGNTEAFF	TGTGCCAGCAGAGGGACAGGGGGTGGAAACACTGAAGCTTTCTTT
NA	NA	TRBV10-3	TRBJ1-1	CAITRDSGDTEAFF	TGTGCCATCACTAGGGACTCCGGGGACACTGAAGCTTTCTTT
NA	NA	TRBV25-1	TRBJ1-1	CASSEWGGPEAFF	TGTGCCAGCAGTGAATGGGGAGGGCCTGAAGCTTTCTTT
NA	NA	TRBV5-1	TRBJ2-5	CASSPIPEGAQETQYF	TGCGCCAGCAGCCCGATTCCTGAGGGTGCGCAAGAGACCCAGTACTTC
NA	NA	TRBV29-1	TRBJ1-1	CSARQPKAFF	TGCAGCGCCCGACAGCCCAAAGCTTTCTTT
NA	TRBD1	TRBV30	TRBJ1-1	CAWGTAWGEAFF	TGTGCCTGGGGGACAGCCTGGGGTGAAGCTTTCTTT
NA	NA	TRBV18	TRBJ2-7	CASSPETGPLQEQYF	TGTGCCAGCTCACCCGAAACAGGCCCTCTCCAGGAGCAGTACTTC
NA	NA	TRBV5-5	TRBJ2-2	CASGSRQTRAGELFF	TGTGCCAGCGGCTCAAGGCAGACGAGGGCCGGGGAGCTGTTTTTT